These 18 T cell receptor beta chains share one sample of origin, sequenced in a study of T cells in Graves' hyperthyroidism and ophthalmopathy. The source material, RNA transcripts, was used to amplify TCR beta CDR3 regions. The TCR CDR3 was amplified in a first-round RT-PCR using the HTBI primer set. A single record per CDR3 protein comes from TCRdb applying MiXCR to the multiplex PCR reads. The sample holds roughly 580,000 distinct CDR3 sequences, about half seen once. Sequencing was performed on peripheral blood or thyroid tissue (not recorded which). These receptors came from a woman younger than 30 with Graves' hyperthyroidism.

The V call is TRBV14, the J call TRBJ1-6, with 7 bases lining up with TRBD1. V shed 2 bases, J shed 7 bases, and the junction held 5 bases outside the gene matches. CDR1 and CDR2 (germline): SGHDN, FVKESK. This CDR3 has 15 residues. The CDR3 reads CASSQRPGGNSPLHF. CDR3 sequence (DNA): TGTGCCAGCAGCCAAAGGCCAGGGGGGAATTCACCCCTCCACTTT.

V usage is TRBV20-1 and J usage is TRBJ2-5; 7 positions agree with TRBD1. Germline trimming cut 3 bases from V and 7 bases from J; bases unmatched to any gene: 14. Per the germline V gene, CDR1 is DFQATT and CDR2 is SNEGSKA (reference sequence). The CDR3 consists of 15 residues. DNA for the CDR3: TGCAGTGCTAGGATTCTGACAGGGAACAGAGGGACCCAGTACTTC. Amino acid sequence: CSARILTGNRGTQYF.

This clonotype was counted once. CDR3 region: CASSQGRVAFF. The CDR3 region has the DNA TGTGCCAGCAGCCAGGGACGCGTAGCTTTCTTT. The rearrangement uses TRBV2 and TRBJ1-1, with TRBD1 as a possible D gene (5 bases). This CDR3 contains 11 residues. Germline lookup yields CDR1 SNHLY and CDR2 FYNNEI. With 6 bases removed from V and 10 bases from J, the gap between germline ends came to 12 bases.

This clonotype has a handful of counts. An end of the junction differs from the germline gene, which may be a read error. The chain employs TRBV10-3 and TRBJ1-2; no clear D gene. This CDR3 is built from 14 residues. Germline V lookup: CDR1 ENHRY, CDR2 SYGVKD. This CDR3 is CASSLRGNRYGYTF. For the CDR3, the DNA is TGTGCCAGCAGTTTACGGGGAAATCGCTATGGCTACACCTTC.

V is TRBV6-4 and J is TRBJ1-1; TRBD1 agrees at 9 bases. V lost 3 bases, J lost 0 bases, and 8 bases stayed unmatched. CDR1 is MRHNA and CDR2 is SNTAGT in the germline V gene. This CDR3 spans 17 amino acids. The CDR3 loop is CASSDSPGQGMNTEAFF. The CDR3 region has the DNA TGTGCCAGCAGTGATTCGCCGGGACAGGGAATGAACACTGAAGCTTTCTTT.

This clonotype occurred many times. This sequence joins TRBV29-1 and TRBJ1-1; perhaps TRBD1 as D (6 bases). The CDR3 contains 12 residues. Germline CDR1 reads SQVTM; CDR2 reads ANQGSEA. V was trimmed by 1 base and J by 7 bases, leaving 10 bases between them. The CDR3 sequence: CSVEGTAYEAFF. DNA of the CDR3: TGCAGCGTTGAAGGGACAGCTTATGAAGCTTTCTTT. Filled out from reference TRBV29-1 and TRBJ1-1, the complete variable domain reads SAVISQKPSRDICQRGTSLTIQCQVDSQVTMMFWYRQQPGQSLTLIATANQGSEATYESGFVIDKFPISRPNLTFSTLTVSNMSPEDSSIYLCSVEGTAYEAFFGQGTRLTVV.

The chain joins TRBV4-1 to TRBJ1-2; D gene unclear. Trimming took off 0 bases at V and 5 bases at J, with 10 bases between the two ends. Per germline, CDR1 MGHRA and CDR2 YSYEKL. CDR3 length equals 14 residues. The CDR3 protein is CASSQEDRGYGYTF. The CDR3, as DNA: TGCGCCAGCAGCCAAGAGGATCGGGGATATGGCTACACCTTC.

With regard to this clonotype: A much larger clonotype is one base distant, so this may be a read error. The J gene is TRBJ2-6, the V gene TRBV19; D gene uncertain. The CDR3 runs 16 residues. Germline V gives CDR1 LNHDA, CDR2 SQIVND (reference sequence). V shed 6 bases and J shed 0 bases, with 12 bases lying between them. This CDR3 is CASSAIPSSGANVLTF. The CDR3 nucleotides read TGTGCCAGTAGCGCAATCCCGAGCTCTGGGGCCAACGTCCTGACTTTC.

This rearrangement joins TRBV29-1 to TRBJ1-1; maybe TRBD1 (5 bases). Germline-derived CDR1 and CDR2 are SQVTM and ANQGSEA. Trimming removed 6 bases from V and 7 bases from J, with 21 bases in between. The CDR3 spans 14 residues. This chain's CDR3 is CSVSRGPSSLEAFF. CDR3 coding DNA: TGCAGCGTAAGCCGGGGACCAAGCTCCCTTGAAGCTTTCTTT.

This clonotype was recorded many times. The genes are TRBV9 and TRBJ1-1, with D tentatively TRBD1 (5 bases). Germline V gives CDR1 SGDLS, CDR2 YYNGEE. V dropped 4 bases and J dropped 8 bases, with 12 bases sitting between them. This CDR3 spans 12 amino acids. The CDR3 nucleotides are TGTGCCAGCAGCTTCGGGGGAGGAGAAGCTTTCTTT. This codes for CASSFGGGEAFF.

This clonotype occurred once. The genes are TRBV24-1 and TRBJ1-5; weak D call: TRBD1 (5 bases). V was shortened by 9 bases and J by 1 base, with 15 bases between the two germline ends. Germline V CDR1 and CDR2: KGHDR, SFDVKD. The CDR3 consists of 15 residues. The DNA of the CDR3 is TGTGCCACCGGTTCGCAGGGTCTAAGCAATCAGCCCCAGCATTTT. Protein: CATGSQGLSNQPQHF.

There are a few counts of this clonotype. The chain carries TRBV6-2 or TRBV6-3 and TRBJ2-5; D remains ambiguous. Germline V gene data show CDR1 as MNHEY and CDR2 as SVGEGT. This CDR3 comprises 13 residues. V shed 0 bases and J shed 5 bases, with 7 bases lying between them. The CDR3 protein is CASSYSVGETQYF. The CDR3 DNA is TGTGCCAGCAGTTACTCGGTGGGGGAGACCCAGTACTTC.

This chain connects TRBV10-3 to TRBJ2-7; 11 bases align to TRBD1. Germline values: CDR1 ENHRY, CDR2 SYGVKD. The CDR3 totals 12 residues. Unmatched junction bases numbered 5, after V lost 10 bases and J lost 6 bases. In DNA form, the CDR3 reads TGTGCCAGCAGGGGGACAGGGGGCGAGCAGTACTTC. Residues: CASRGTGGEQYF.

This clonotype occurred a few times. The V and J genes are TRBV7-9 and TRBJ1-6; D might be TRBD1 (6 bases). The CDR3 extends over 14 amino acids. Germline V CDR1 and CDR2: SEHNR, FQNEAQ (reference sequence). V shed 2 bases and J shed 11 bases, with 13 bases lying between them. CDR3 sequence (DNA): TGTGCCAGCAGCTTATGGGGGGGCTCTGCACCCCTCCACTTT. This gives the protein CASSLWGGSAPLHF. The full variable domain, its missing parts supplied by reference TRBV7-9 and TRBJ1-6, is DTGVSQNPRHKITKRGQNVTFRCDPISEHNRLYWYRQTLGQGPEFLTYFQNEAQLEKSRLLSDRFSAERPKGSFSTLEIQRTEQGDSAMYLCASSLWGGSAPLHFGNGTRLTVT.

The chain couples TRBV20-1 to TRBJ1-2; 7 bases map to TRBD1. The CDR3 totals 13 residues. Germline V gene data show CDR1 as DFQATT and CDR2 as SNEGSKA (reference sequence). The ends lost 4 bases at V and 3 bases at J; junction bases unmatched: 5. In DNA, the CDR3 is TGCAGTGCTAAAGGGGGCGGTGACTATGGCTACACCTTC. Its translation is CSAKGGGDYGYTF.

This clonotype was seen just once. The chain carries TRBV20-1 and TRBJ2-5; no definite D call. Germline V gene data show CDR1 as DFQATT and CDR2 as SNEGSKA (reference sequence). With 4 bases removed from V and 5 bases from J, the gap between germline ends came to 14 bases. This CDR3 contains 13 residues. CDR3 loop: CSATYGSHETQYF. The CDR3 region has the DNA TGCAGTGCTACCTATGGGTCCCACGAGACCCAGTACTTC.

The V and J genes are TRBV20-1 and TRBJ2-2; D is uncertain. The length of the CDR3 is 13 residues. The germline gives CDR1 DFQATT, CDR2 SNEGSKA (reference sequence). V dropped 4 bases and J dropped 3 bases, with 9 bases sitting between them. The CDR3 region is CSANYRDTGELFF. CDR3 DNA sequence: TGCAGTGCTAACTACCGCGACACCGGGGAGCTGTTTTTT.

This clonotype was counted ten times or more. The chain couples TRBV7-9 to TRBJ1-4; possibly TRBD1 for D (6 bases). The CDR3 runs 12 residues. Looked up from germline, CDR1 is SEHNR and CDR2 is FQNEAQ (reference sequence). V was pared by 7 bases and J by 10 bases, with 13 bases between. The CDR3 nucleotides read TGTGCCAGCAACCGGCCAGGGGCAAAACTGTTTTTT. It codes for CASNRPGAKLFF.